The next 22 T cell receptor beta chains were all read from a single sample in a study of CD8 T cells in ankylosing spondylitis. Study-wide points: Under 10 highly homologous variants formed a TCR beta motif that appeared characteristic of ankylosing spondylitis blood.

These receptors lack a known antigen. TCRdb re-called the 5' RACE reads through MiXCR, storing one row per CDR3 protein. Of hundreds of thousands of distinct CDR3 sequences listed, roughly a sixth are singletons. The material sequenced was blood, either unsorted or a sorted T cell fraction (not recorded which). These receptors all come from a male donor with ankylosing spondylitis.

CDR3 DNA: TGTGCCAGCAGTTTAGCGAGGACAGGACAAATGAACACTGAAGCTTTCTTT. Translated: CASSLARTGQMNTEAFF. The rearrangement joins TRBV12-3 or TRBV12-4 to TRBJ1-1, with 7 nucleotides matching TRBD1. J was trimmed by 0 bases and V by 0 bases; bases with no gene match: 7. CDR3 length: 17 amino acids.

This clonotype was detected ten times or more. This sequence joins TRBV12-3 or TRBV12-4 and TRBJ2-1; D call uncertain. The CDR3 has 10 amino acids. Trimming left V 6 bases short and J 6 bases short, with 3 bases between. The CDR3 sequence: CASRANEQFF. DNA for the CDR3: TGTGCCAGCAGGGCCAATGAGCAGTTCTTC.

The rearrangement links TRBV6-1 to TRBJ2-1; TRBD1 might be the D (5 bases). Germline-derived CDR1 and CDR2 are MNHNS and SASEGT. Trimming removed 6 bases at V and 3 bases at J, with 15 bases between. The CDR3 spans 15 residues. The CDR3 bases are TGTGCCAGCAGCCTGTCAGGGCGTCGCTACAATGAGCAGTTCTTC. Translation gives CASSLSGRRYNEQFF.

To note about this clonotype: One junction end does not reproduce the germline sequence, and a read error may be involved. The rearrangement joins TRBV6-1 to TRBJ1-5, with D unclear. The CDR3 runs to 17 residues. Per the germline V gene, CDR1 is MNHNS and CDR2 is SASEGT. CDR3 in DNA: TGTGCCAGCAGTCCGCGCGGGCTGGGCCTCCGCAATCAGCCCCAGCATTTC. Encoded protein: CASSPRGLGLRNQPQHF.

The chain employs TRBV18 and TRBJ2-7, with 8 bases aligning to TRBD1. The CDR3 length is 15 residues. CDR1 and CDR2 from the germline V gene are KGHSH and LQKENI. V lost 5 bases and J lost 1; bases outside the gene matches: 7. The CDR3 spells CASSYDRGRSYEQYF. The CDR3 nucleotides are TGTGCCAGCTCATACGACAGGGGCAGGTCCTACGAGCAGTACTTC.

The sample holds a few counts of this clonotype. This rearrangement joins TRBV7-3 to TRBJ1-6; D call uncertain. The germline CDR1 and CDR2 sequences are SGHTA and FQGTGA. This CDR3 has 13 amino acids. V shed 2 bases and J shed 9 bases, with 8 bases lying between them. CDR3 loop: CASSLQKSSPLHF. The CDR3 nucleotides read TGTGCCAGCAGCTTACAGAAATCTTCACCCCTCCACTTT.

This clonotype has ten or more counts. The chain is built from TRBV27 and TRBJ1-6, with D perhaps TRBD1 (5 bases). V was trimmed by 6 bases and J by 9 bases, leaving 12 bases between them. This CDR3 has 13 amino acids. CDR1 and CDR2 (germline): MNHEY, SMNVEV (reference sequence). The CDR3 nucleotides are TGTGCCAGCAGGATGTCAGGGAGTTCACCCCTCCACTTT. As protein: CASRMSGSSPLHF.

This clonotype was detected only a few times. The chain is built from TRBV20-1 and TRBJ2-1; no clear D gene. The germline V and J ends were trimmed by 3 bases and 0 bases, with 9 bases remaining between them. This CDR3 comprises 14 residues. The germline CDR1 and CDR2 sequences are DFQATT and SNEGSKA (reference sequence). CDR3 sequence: CSARARNSYNEQFF. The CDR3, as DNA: TGCAGTGCTAGGGCACGGAACTCCTACAATGAGCAGTTCTTC.

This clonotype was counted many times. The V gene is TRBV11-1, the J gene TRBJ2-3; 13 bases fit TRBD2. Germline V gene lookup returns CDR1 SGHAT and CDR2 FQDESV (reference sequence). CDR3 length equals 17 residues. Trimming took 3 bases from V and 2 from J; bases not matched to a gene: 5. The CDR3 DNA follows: TGTGCCAGCAGCTTTTTAACTAGCGGGGGGGCCACAGATACGCAGTATTTT. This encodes CASSFLTSGGATDTQYF.

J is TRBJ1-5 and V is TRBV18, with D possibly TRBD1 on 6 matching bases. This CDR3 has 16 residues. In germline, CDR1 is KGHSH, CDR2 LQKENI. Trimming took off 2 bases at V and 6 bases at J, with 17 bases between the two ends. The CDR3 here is CASSPSVGGPGQPQHF. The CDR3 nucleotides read TGTGCCAGCTCACCATCTGTCGGGGGGCCGGGTCAGCCCCAGCATTTT.

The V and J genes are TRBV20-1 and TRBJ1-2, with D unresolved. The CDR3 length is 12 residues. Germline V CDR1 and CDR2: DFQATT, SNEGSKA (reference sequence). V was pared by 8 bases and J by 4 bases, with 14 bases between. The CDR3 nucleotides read TGCAGTCCTGCTGACACCACCTATGGCTACACCTTC. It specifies CSPADTTYGYTF.

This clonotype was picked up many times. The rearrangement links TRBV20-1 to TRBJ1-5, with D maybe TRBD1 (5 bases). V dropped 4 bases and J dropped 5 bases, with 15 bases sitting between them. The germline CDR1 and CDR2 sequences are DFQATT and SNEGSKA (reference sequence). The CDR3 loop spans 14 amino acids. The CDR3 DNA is TGCAGTGCTAAGGTGAAACCGGGGGATCAGCCCCAGCATTTT. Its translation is CSAKVKPGDQPQHF.

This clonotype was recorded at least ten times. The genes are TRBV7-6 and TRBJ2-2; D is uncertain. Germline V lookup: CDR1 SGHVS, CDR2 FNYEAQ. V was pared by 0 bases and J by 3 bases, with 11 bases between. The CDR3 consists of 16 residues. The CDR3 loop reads CASSLAGSLHTGELFF. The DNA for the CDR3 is TGTGCCAGCAGCTTAGCAGGCAGCCTTCACACCGGGGAGCTGTTTTTT.

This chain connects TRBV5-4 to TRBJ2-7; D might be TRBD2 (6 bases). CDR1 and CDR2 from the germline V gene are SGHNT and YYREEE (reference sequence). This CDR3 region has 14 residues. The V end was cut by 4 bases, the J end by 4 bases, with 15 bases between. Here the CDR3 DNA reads TGTGCCAGCAGCGGGGACTCTAAGCTTTACGAGCAGTACTTC. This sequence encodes CASSGDSKLYEQYF.

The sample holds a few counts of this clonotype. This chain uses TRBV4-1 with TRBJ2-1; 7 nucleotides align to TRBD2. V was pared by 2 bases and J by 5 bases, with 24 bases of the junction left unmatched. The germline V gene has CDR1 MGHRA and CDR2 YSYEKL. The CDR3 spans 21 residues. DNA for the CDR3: TGCGCCAGCAGCCAATCCTGGGGCGGACTAGTCCGCGGATGGAGCCACAATGAGCAGTTCTTC. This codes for CASSQSWGGLVRGWSHNEQFF.

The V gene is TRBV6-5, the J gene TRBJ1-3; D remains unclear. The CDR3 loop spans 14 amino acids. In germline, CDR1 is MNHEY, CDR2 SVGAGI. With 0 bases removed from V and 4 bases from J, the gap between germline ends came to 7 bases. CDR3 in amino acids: CASSYSWSGNTIYF. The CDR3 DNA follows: TGTGCCAGCAGTTACTCGTGGAGCGGAAACACCATATATTTT.

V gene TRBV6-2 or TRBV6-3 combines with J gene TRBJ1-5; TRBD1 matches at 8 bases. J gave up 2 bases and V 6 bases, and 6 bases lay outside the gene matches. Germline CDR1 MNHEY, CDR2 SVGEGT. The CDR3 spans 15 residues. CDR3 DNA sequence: TGTGCCAGCAGGCCAGGGGGCCAAGGCAATCAGCCCCAGCATTTT. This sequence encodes CASRPGGQGNQPQHF.

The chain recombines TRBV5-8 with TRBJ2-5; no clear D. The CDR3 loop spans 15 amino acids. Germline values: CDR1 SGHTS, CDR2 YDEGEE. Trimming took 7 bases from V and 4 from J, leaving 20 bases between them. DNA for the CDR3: TGTGCCAGCGTACCGGGCACCCGAAGGAGAGAGACCCAGTACTTC. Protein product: CASVPGTRRRETQYF.

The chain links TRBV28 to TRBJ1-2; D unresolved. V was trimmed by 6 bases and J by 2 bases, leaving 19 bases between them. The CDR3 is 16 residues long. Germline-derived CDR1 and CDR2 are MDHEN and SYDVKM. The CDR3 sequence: CASRLSGQLKNYGYTF. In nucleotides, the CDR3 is TGTGCCAGCAGACTATCGGGCCAGTTGAAGAACTATGGCTACACCTTC.

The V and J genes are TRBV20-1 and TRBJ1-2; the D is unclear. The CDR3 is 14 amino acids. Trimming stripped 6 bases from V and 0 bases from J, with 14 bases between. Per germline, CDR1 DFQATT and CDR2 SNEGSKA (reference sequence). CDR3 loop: CSATNPETNYGYTF. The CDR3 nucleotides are TGCAGTGCAACCAACCCAGAAACTAACTATGGCTACACCTTC.

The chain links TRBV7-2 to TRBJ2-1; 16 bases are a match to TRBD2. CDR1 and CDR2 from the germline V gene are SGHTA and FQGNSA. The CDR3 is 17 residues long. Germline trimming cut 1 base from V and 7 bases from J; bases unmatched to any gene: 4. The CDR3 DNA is TGTGCCAGCAGCTTAGGGGGACTAGCGGGAGGGGGGAATGAGCAGTTCTTC. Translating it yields CASSLGGLAGGGNEQFF.

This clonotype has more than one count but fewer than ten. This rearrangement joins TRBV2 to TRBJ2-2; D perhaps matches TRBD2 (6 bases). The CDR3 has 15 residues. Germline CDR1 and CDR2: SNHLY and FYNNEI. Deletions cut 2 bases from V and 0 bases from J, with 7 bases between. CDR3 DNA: TGTGCCAGCAGTGAATGGGGGGCGAACACCGGGGAGCTGTTTTTT. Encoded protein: CASSEWGANTGELFF.